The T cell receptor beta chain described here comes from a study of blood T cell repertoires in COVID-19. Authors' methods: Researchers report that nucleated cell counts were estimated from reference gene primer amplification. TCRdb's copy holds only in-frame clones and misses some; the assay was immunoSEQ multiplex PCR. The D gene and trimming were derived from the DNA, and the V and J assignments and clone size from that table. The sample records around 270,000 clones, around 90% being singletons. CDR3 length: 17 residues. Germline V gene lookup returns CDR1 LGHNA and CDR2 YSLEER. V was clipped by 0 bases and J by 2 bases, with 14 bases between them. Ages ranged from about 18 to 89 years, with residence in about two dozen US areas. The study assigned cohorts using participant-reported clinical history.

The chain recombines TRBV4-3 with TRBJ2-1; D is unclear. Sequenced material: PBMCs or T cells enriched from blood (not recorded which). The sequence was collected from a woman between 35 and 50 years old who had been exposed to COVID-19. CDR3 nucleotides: TGCGCCAGCAGCCAAGATATATTTGCAGGTGCCTACAATGAGCAGTTCTTC. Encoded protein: CASSQDIFAGAYNEQFF.